This is a list of T cell receptor beta chains from one sample in a study of technical replicates of blood from a few donors. TCRdb keeps only in-frame clones here, not all; method: immunoSEQ multiplex PCR. The table has tens of thousands of clones, 75% to 95% seen once. The sample comprised T cells isolated from PBMCs. The receptors shown here come from a human donor in good health. CDR3s include the opening cysteine and the closing phenylalanine or tryptophan. Size values are once, few and many counts, or a class for expanded clones, and some rows have none.

V gene: TRBV20-1
clone size: NA
J gene: TRBJ2-1
CDR3 protein: CSATPYNEQFF

V gene: TRBV5-1
clone size: NA
J gene: TRBJ1-4
CDR3 protein: CASSLASTNEKLFF

V gene: TRBV10-3
clone size: NA
J gene: TRBJ1-4
CDR3 protein: CAISDPENEKLFF

V gene: TRBV6-5
clone size: NA
J gene: TRBJ2-7
CDR3 protein: CASSYSGQRYEQYF

V gene: TRBV19
clone size: NA
J gene: TRBJ1-1
CDR3 protein: CASGPSSGTEAFF

V gene: TRBV10-3
clone size: NA
J gene: TRBJ1-1
CDR3 protein: CAISPGGNTEAFF

V gene: TRBV4-2
clone size: NA
J gene: TRBJ2-7
CDR3 protein: CASSQVGGSYEQYF

V gene: TRBV29-1
clone size: few
J gene: TRBJ1-1
CDR3 protein: CSVEDREYTEAFF

V gene: TRBV6-5
clone size: once
J gene: TRBJ2-7
CDR3 protein: CASSLGVGSYEQYF

V gene: TRBV5-4
clone size: once
J gene: TRBJ2-3
CDR3 protein: CASSRDRGLDTQYF

V gene: TRBV18
clone size: NA
J gene: TRBJ1-4
CDR3 protein: CASSPRSGLNEKLFF

V gene: TRBV7-9
clone size: NA
J gene: TRBJ1-1
CDR3 protein: CASSFPWDRLFF

V gene: TRBV6-6
clone size: few
J gene: TRBJ1-5
CDR3 protein: CASSQEDSSNQPQHF

V gene: TRBV28
clone size: NA
J gene: TRBJ1-2
CDR3 protein: CASSSPMESVYGYTF

V gene: TRBV27
clone size: NA
J gene: TRBJ2-3
CDR3 protein: CASSLTAGRADTQYF

V gene: TRBV4-2
clone size: NA
J gene: TRBJ1-1
CDR3 protein: CASSQEGQGTEAFF

V gene: TRBV19
clone size: NA
J gene: TRBJ2-5
CDR3 protein: CASSIRGLAGETQYF

V gene: TRBV7-6
clone size: once
J gene: TRBJ2-5
CDR3 protein: CASSLDDSYQETQYF

V gene: TRBV6-1
clone size: NA
J gene: TRBJ2-5
CDR3 protein: CASSETRQGRESQYF

V gene: TRBV11-3
clone size: NA
J gene: TRBJ2-5
CDR3 protein: CASSLPLRDPQETQYF